These T cell receptor beta chains were read from a single sample in a study of vaccination and CD4 T cells after COVID-19. These receptors' targets are unknown. Each CDR3 protein gets one entry after TCRdb re-called the PCR reads with MiXCR. The data contain about 23,000 distinct CDR3 sequences, under 55% of them singletons. Specimen: CD4+ T cells from blood, cultured in vitro, collected before SARS-CoV-2 vaccination. Receptor source: a human donor who received a COVID-19 vaccine. The CDR3 runs from the conserved cysteine through the conserved F or W. A D gene is named only where the DNA matches it firmly. Clone sizes are given selectively: once, few, many, or a class where the clone is expanded.

cdr3_length	v_call	j_call	clone_size	d_call	cdr3_aa	cdr3_nt
15	TRBV6-5	TRBJ1-2	NA	TRBD1	CASSYLGQGFHGYTF	TGTGCCAGCAGTTACCTGGGACAGGGGTTCCATGGCTACACCTTC
18	TRBV3-1	TRBJ2-1	NA	TRBD1	CASSQKPIGTGYYNEQFF	TGTGCCAGCAGCCAAAAACCTATCGGGACAGGGTACTACAATGAGCAGTTCTTC
15	TRBV24-1	TRBJ2-5	NA	TRBD1	CATSGGDRGLGTQYF	TGTGCCACCAGTGGTGGGGACAGGGGGCTTGGGACCCAGTACTTC
15	TRBV27	TRBJ2-7	few	NA	CASSFSRTAAYEQYF	TGTGCCAGCAGTTTTTCCCGGACAGCCGCCTACGAGCAGTACTTC
12	TRBV6-1	TRBJ2-3	NA	NA	CASRVSTDTQYF	TGTGCCAGCAGAGTCAGCACAGATACGCAGTATTTT
14	TRBV6-1	TRBJ1-2	NA	TRBD1	CASSETGDGYGYTF	TGTGCCAGCAGTGAGACAGGGGATGGTTATGGCTACACCTTC
15	TRBV6-1	TRBJ2-7	NA	NA	CASSEMDGATYEQYF	TGTGCCAGCAGTGAAATGGACGGTGCCACCTACGAGCAGTACTTC
17	TRBV19	TRBJ1-4	once	NA	CASSIARDTATNEKLFF	TGTGCCAGTAGTATCGCTCGGGACACAGCTACTAATGAAAAACTGTTTTTT
13	TRBV30	TRBJ1-5	few	NA	CAWSVSSNQPQHF	TGTGCCTGGAGTGTAAGCAGCAATCAGCCCCAGCATTTT
14	TRBV6-4	TRBJ2-2	NA	NA	CASSDQWAAGELFF	TGTGCCAGCAGTGACCAGTGGGCTGCCGGGGAGCTGTTTTTT
16	TRBV5-1	TRBJ2-2	NA	NA	CASQHAGLADTGELFF	TGCGCCAGCCAACACGCCGGCTTAGCGGACACCGGGGAGCTGTTTTTT
17	TRBV28	TRBJ1-5	NA	NA	CASSRRGARYSNQPQHF	TGTGCCAGCAGCCGTCGGGGCGCCCGTTATAGCAATCAGCCCCAGCATTTT
14	TRBV19	TRBJ1-1	few	NA	CASRRVRMDAEAFF	TGTGCCAGCCGCAGGGTCAGGATGGATGCTGAAGCTTTCTTT
14	TRBV2	TRBJ1-2	few	NA	CASSGTITGNGYTF	TGTGCCAGCAGTGGAACAATAACAGGGAATGGCTACACCTTC
13	TRBV30	TRBJ2-5	NA	NA	CAWAIGGQETQYF	TGTGCCTGGGCTATTGGGGGGCAAGAGACCCAGTACTTC
13	TRBV9	TRBJ1-5	NA	NA	CASSPNLGQPQHF	TGTGCCAGCAGCCCGAATTTGGGCCAGCCCCAGCATTTT
13	TRBV27	TRBJ1-1	NA	NA	CASSRPGGTEAFF	TGTGCCAGCAGCCGCCCTGGGGGGACTGAAGCTTTCTTT
13	TRBV6-1	TRBJ1-1	NA	NA	CASRQGFRTEAFF	TGTGCCAGCAGACAGGGATTTCGTACTGAAGCTTTCTTT
13	TRBV20-1	TRBJ1-1	NA	NA	CSARGPQGTEAFF	TGCAGTGCTAGAGGGCCGCAGGGTACTGAAGCTTTCTTT
16	TRBV6-1	TRBJ2-3	few	NA	CASSEARGPVTDTQYF	TGTGCCAGCAGTGAAGCGCGGGGGCCAGTCACAGATACGCAGTATTTT
15	TRBV20-1	TRBJ2-3	NA	NA	CSANRGVTNTDTQYF	TGCAGTGCAAACCGAGGGGTAACTAACACAGATACGCAGTATTTT
16	TRBV15	TRBJ2-7	NA	TRBD2	CATSSPRGTSSYEQYF	TGTGCCACCAGCAGCCCCCGGGGGACTAGCTCCTACGAGCAGTACTTC
14	TRBV30	TRBJ1-1	NA	TRBD1	CAWGGTGPNTEAFF	TGTGCCTGGGGGGGGACAGGGCCGAACACTGAAGCTTTCTTT
15	TRBV7-3	TRBJ1-2	few	NA	CASSLNGQANYGYTF	TGTGCCAGCAGCTTAAATGGGCAGGCGAACTATGGCTACACCTTC
13	TRBV14	TRBJ2-2	NA	NA	CASSQDLTGELFF	TGTGCCAGCAGCCAAGACCTGACCGGGGAGCTGTTTTTT
13	TRBV20-1	TRBJ2-7	few	NA	CSASEGRTYEQYF	TGCAGTGCTAGTGAGGGCAGAACCTACGAGCAGTACTTC
12	TRBV6-1	TRBJ2-7	few	NA	CASSERAYEQYF	TGTGCCAGCAGTGAAAGAGCCTACGAGCAGTACTTC
19	TRBV6-5	TRBJ2-2	NA	TRBD2	CASSYTSGTSGGTTGELFF	TGTGCCAGCAGTTACACCTCCGGGACTAGCGGGGGAACCACCGGGGAGCTGTTTTTT
14	TRBV6-1	TRBJ1-2	NA	NA	CASSGGVDVYGYTF	TGTGCCAGCAGTGGCGGGGTAGACGTCTATGGCTACACCTTC
14	TRBV19	TRBJ1-6	few	NA	CASSTSRGDSPLHF	TGTGCCAGTAGTACCTCCAGGGGCGATTCACCCCTCCACTTT
14	TRBV27	TRBJ2-2	NA	NA	CASSLSPGTGELFF	TGTGCCAGCAGTTTATCCCCTGGCACCGGGGAGCTGTTTTTT
13	TRBV30	TRBJ2-3	once	TRBD2	CAWSHGGADTQYF	TGTGCCTGGAGTCACGGGGGGGCAGATACGCAGTATTTT
14	TRBV19	TRBJ2-7	few	NA	CASSPTAGAGVQYF	TGTGCCAGTAGTCCAACGGCAGGCGCAGGAGTGCAGTACTTC
17	TRBV11-3	TRBJ1-3	NA	TRBD1	CASSRDRVGYGRNTIYF	TGTGCCAGCAGCCGGGACAGGGTCGGGTATGGCCGAAACACCATATATTTT
14	TRBV7-9	TRBJ2-1	NA	TRBD1	CASSRGQGEGEQFF	TGTGCCAGCAGCCGGGGACAGGGTGAGGGGGAGCAGTTCTTC
17	TRBV6-5	TRBJ2-6	NA	NA	CASSFFTEYSGANVLTF	TGTGCCAGCAGTTTCTTCACAGAATACTCTGGGGCCAACGTCCTGACTTTC
18	TRBV11-3	TRBJ2-3	NA	NA	CASSLGHSDRPSTDTQYF	TGTGCCAGCAGCTTAGGCCACTCAGACAGGCCTAGCACAGATACGCAGTATTTT
17	TRBV20-1	TRBJ2-5	few	TRBD2	CSGQWEAGAEYQETQYF	TGCAGTGGCCAGTGGGAAGCGGGGGCCGAGTACCAAGAGACCCAGTACTTC
13	TRBV7-3	TRBJ1-1	few	NA	CASSRKFGTEAFF	TGTGCCAGCAGTCGTAAGTTTGGCACTGAAGCTTTCTTT
16	TRBV5-3	TRBJ2-3	NA	TRBD1	CARSLGGTGSTDTQYF	TGTGCCAGAAGCTTGGGCGGGACAGGGAGCACAGATACGCAGTATTTT
15	TRBV21-1	TRBJ2-6	few	NA	CASSSDASGANVLTF	TGTGCCAGCAGCTCCGACGCCTCTGGGGCCAACGTCCTGACTTTC
15	TRBV18	TRBJ1-2	NA	TRBD1	CASSLTHETGGGYTF	TGTGCCAGCTCACTTACCCACGAGACAGGGGGAGGCTACACCTTC
15	TRBV11-3	TRBJ2-2	NA	NA	CASSRTTMLPGELFF	TGTGCCAGCTCTCGAACGACCATGCTGCCCGGGGAGCTGTTTTTT
16	TRBV7-8	TRBJ2-1	few	TRBD2	CASSLARGGGFDEQFF	TGTGCCAGCAGCTTAGCGCGCGGGGGGGGCTTCGATGAGCAGTTCTTC
12	TRBV7-3	TRBJ2-3	once	NA	CASSGNGDTQYF	TGTGCCAGCAGCGGTAACGGGGATACGCAGTATTTT
14	TRBV19	TRBJ1-1	few	NA	CASSNSIKVVEAFF	TGTGCCAGTAGTAATTCGATAAAGGTAGTTGAAGCTTTCTTT
14	TRBV7-6	TRBJ1-1	NA	NA	CASSLVGENTEAFF	TGTGCCAGCAGCTTAGTAGGGGAGAACACTGAAGCTTTCTTT
15	TRBV10-3	TRBJ2-7	NA	NA	CAISGQGSGLYEQYF	TGTGCCATCAGTGGCCAGGGTTCCGGCCTTTACGAGCAGTACTTC
14	TRBV19	TRBJ1-2	NA	TRBD1	CASSITDRGHGYTF	TGTGCCAGTAGTATCACCGACAGGGGTCATGGCTACACCTTC
13	TRBV10-1	TRBJ2-5	NA	TRBD1	CASSGTAEGTQYF	TGCGCCAGCAGCGGGACAGCCGAGGGGACCCAGTACTTC
12	TRBV6-1	TRBJ2-7	NA	NA	CASMRGTNEQYF	TGTGCCAGCATGAGAGGGACAAACGAGCAGTACTTC
17	TRBV20-1	TRBJ1-2	few	TRBD1	CSARDPGYRGRMAGYTF	TGCAGTGCTAGAGATCCGGGTTACAGGGGGCGAATGGCCGGCTACACCTTC
14	TRBV21-1	TRBJ1-1	few	NA	CASSIESVDTEAFF	TGTGCCAGCAGCATTGAATCAGTCGACACTGAAGCTTTCTTT
12	TRBV20-1	TRBJ2-1	NA	NA	CSASGADNEQFF	TGCAGTGCTAGCGGGGCGGACAATGAGCAGTTCTTC
15	TRBV4-1	TRBJ2-7	NA	TRBD1	CASSQRGQGPDEQYF	TGCGCCAGCAGCCAGAGGGGACAGGGACCTGACGAGCAGTACTTC
17	TRBV19	TRBJ2-1	NA	TRBD2	CASSKTVGLAEYNEQFF	TGTGCCAGTAGTAAGACGGTTGGACTAGCGGAATACAATGAGCAGTTCTTC
20	TRBV7-2	TRBJ2-5	NA	TRBD2	CASSFQGPGLAGGRKETQYF	TGTGCCAGCAGCTTCCAGGGCCCGGGACTAGCGGGGGGCCGGAAAGAGACCCAGTACTTC